This T cell receptor beta chain was observed in a study of T cell responses to AZD1222 COVID-19 vaccine. Measured with immunoSEQ multiplex PCR; TCRdb has only the in-frame clones, and not every one. This sample yields more than 110,000 clones, of which roughly 92% are seen a single time; around 3.3% belongs to the top ten. The CDR3 is 14 amino acids. Germline V gene sequence: CDR1 SEHNR, CDR2 FQNEAQ (reference sequence). Trimming at V came to 5 bases and at J to 6 bases, leaving 6 bases not matched to a gene. Specimen: peripheral blood, collected 28 days after the second AZD1222 dose. The rearrangement uses TRBV7-9 and TRBJ1-2; TRBD1 matches at 10 bases. The sequence was obtained from an adult who received the AZD1222 COVID-19 vaccine. CDR3 DNA sequence: TGTGCCAGCAGCCTCCGGGACAGGGGCAATGGCTACACCTTC. Amino acids: CASSLRDRGNGYTF.